The present entry profiles one T cell receptor beta chain with its context. Antigen: not known. The entry originates in a study of CD8+CD57+ T cells in acquired aplastic anemia. V trimming: 3 bases; J trimming: 4 bases; junction bases outside the gene matches: 3. Germline values: CDR1 LGHDT, CDR2 YNNKEL (reference sequence). CDR3 size: 14 residues. Profiles of TCR beta VDJ and CDR3 were generated from a genomic DNA template. TCRdb re-called the reads with MiXCR, one entry per CDR3 protein. Found here are 200,000 or so distinct CDR3 sequences, about three fifths of them singletons; the top ten hold 46%. Study-level results: The same twenty-nine CD8+ CDR3 sequences occurred in patients and in controls.

The sequence was collected from a human donor with severe aplastic anemia or a healthy control (not recorded which). What was sequenced was sorted CD4+, CD8+, or CD8+CD57+ T cells (not recorded which) from PBMCs. The J gene is TRBJ2-7, the V gene TRBV3-1, with 10 bases that match TRBD2. Here the CDR3 DNA reads TGTGCCAGCAGCCATAGCGGGGGGAGATACGAGCAGTACTTC. As protein: CASSHSGGRYEQYF.